This T cell receptor (beta chain) was sequenced during a study of regulatory T cells in long-lasting Graves disease. Findings and caveats of the study: Persistent Graves' cases showed lower TCR diversity than newly diagnosed cases.

The germline V gene has CDR1 KGHDR and CDR2 SFDVKD. V lost 4 bases and J lost 3; bases outside the gene matches: 7. The CDR3 has 15 residues. With iRepertoire HTBI primers and Arm-PCR of CDR3 regions, TCR beta libraries were built. TCRdb reprocessed the multiplex PCR reads via MiXCR and lists one record per CDR3 protein. The sample records some 490,000 distinct CDR3 sequences, about 12% being singletons. This clonotype was counted many times. Its antigen is not known. Time point in this sample: newly diagnosed GD, antithyroid drugs for less than 3 months. PBMCs were the source of the RNA used for TCR sequencing. The sample also formed part of further work on T cells in Graves' hyperthyroidism and ophthalmopathy. That work contributes: Absent ophthalmopathy progression within 18 months defined stable Graves' hyperthyroidism. HTBI primers were the set used in a first-round RT-PCR of the TCR CDR3.

This receptor was identified in a woman aged 25 to 39 with Graves disease. The sample was peripheral blood mononuclear cells (PBMCs), taken at new diagnosis, from a patient treated with antithyroid drugs. The chain has TRBV24-1 and TRBJ1-2; TRBD1 matches at 7 bases. The CDR3, as DNA: TGTGCCACCAGTGACCCGACAGGGCTGGACTATGGCTACACCTTC. It translates to CATSDPTGLDYGYTF.